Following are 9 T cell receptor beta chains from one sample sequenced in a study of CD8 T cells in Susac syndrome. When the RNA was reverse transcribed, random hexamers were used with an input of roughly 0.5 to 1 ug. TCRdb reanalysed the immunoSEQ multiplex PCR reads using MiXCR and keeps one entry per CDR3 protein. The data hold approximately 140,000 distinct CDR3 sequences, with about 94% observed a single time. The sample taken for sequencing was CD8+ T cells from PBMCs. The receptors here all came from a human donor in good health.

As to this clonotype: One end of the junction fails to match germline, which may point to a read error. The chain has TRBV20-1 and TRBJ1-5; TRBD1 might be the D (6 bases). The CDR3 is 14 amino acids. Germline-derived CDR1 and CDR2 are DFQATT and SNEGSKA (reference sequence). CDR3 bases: TGCAGTGCCAGAGGGGGGCAGATCAATCAGCCCCAGCATTTT. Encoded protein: CSARGGQINQPQHF.

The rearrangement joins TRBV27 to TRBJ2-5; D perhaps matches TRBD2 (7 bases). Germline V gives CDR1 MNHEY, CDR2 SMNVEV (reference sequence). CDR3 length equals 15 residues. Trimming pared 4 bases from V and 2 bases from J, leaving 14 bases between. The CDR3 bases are TGTGCCAGCAGTTGGGCAGGGAGGGGGCAAGAGACCCAGTACTTC. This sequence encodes CASSWAGRGQETQYF.

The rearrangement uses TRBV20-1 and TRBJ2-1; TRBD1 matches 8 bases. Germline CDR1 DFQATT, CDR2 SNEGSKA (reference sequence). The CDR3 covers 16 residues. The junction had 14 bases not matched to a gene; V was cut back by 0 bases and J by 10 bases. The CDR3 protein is CSARDPTDRGPPEQFF. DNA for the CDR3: TGCAGTGCTAGAGACCCCACCGACAGGGGCCCGCCCGAGCAGTTCTTC.

The CDR3: CASSSGVAGGEQYF. The CDR3 nucleotides read TGTGCCAGCAGCTCGGGGGTAGCGGGAGGCGAGCAGTACTTC. This chain links TRBV3-1 with TRBJ2-7; 10 bases are shared with TRBD2. The CDR3 is 14 residues long. V dropped 5 bases and J dropped 6; count of bases not matched to a gene: 7. CDR1 and CDR2 (germline): LGHDT, YNNKEL (reference sequence).

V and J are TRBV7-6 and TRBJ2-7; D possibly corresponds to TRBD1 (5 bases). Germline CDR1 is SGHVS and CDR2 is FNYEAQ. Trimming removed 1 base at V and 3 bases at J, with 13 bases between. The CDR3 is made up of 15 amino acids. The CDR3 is CASSLGSGIGYEQYF. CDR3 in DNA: TGTGCCAGCAGCTTAGGGTCAGGGATCGGCTACGAGCAGTACTTC.

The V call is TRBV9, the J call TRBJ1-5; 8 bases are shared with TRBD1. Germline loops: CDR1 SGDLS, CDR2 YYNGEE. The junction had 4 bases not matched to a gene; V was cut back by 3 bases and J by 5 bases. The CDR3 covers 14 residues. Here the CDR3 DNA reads TGTGCCAGCAGCGAGACAGGGGTGGATCAGCCCCAGCATTTT. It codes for CASSETGVDQPQHF.

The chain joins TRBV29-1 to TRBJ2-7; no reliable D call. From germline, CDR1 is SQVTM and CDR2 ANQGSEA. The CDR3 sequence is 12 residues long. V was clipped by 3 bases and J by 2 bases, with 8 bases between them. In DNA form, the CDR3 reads TGCAGCGTTGAGGTCGAACCCTACGAGCAGTACTTC. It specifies CSVEVEPYEQYF.

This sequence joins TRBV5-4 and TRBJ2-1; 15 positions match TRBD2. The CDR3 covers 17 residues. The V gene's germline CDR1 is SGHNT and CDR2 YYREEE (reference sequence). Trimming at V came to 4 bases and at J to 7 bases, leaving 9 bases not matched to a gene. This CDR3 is CASSHRRTSGRGNEQFF. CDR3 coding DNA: TGTGCCAGCAGCCATAGAAGGACTAGCGGGAGGGGGAATGAGCAGTTCTTC.

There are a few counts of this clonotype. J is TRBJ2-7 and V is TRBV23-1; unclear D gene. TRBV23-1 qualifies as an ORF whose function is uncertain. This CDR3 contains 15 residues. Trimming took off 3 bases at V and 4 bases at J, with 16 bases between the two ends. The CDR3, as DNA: TGCGCCAGCAGTCATAGGCCTGGCGAACGGTACGAGCAGTACTTC. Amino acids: CASSHRPGERYEQYF.